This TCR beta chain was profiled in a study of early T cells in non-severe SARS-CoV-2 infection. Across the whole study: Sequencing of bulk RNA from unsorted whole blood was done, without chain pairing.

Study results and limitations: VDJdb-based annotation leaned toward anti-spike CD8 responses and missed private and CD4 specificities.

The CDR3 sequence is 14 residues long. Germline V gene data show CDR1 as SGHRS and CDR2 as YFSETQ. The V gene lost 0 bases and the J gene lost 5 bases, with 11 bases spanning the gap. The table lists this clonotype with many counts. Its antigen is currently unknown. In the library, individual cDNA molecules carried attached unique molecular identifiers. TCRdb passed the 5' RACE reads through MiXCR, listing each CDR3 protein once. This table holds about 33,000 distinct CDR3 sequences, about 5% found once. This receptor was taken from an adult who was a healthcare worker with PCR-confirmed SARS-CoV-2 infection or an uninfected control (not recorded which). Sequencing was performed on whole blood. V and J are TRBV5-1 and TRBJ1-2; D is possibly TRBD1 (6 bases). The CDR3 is CASSLGQEAYGYTF. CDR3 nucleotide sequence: TGCGCCAGCAGCTTGGGACAGGAGGCTTATGGCTACACCTTC.